The clone carrying this TCR beta chain was seen repeatedly, ten times or more. This record belongs to a study of T-cell reconstitution after alpha-beta-depleted transplantation in children. CDR3 length: 12 amino acids. V was shortened by 7 bases and J by 4 bases, with 10 bases between the two germline ends. TCRbeta library preparation incorporated unique molecular identifiers. MiXCR, run by TCRdb on the PCR reads, gives a single entry per CDR3 protein. The sample lists about 460,000 distinct CDR3 sequences; roughly an eighth were seen once. The V gene is TRBV12-3 or TRBV12-4, the J gene TRBJ1-2, with no clear D. Material: PBMCs from the stem cell graft donor, obtained from the stem cell graft. The clonotype originates from a human donor who donated a stem cell graft to a child with combined immunodeficiency. CDR3 coding DNA: TGTGCCAGCACCGACGATGTCTATGGCTACACCTTC. Its protein is CASTDDVYGYTF.